The 9 T cell receptor beta chains presented below share a single source sample, sequenced in a study of T cell changes during pregnancy in multiple sclerosis. Generated by immunoSEQ multiplex PCR, the TCRdb table keeps only in-frame clones and is missing some. Among around 19,000 clones listed, about 87% were seen once. Sequences were derived from CD8+ T cells from peripheral blood mononuclear cells, sampled in the third trimester of pregnancy. The receptors were sampled from a female donor in good health, enrolled as a control in a pregnancy study.

V usage is TRBV19 and J usage is TRBJ2-7, with TRBD1 matching over 10 bases. The CDR3 runs to 14 residues. Germline V gives CDR1 LNHDA, CDR2 SQIVND (reference sequence). V shed 5 bases, J shed 12 bases, and the junction held 13 bases outside the gene matches. CDR3 protein: CASSYRSGTGVAYF. In DNA, the CDR3 is TGTGCCAGTAGTTACCGGTCCGGGACAGGGGTTGCGTACTTC.

The rearrangement uses TRBV4-2 and TRBJ1-2; 10 bases line up with TRBD1. This CDR3 is 16 amino acids long. Germline CDR1 is LGHNA and CDR2 is YNFKEQ. The junction had 5 bases not matched to a gene; V was cut back by 0 bases and J by 4 bases. The CDR3, as DNA: TGTGCCAGCAGCCAAGATTGGACAGGGGGTGGCTATGGCTACACCTTC. Its translation: CASSQDWTGGGYGYTF.

CDR3 sequence reads: CASSYFRTGLGEQFF. The CDR3 DNA is TGTGCCAGCAGTTACTTCCGGACAGGGTTGGGTGAGCAGTTCTTC. This chain joins TRBV6-5 and TRBJ2-1; 8 positions agree with TRBD1. Germline-derived CDR1 and CDR2 are MNHEY and SVGAGI. The CDR3 spans 15 residues. V shed 1 base, J shed 9 bases, and the junction held 8 bases outside the gene matches.

The chain recombines TRBV5-6 with TRBJ2-5, with 10 bases that match TRBD1. Germline V CDR1 and CDR2: SGHDT, YYEEEE. There are 16 residues in the CDR3. The V and J ends lost 0 bases and 4 bases, in that order; junction bases with no gene match: 6. CDR3 bases: TGTGCCAGCAGCTTGGGACAGGGGGCGTTAAGAGAGACCCAGTACTTC. Translation: CASSLGQGALRETQYF. The full variable domain, in which reference TRBV5-6 and TRBJ2-5 provide the parts outside the CDR3, is DAGVTQSPTHLIKTRGQQVTLRCSPKSGHDTVSWYQQALGQGPQFIFQYYEEEERQRGNFPDRFSGHQFPNYSSELNVNALLLGDSALYLCASSLGQGALRETQYFGPGTRLLVL.

This clone was detected only a few times. V usage is TRBV11-2 and J usage is TRBJ1-2, with 7 nucleotides matching TRBD1. After removal of 3 bases from V and 2 bases from J, the junction contained 3 bases not matched to a gene. The CDR3 sequence is 14 residues long. Germline CDR1 reads SGHAT; CDR2 reads FQNNGV. CDR3: CASSFQGDNYGYTF. In nucleotides, the CDR3 is TGTGCCAGCAGCTTTCAGGGGGACAACTATGGCTACACCTTC. The complete variable domain, with remaining parts taken from reference TRBV11-2 and TRBJ1-2, reads EAGVAQSPRYKIIEKRQSVAFWCNPISGHATLYWYQQILGQGPKLLIQFQNNGVVDDSQLPKDRFSAERLKGVDSTLKIQPAKLEDSAVYLCASSFQGDNYGYTFGSGTRLTVV.

This chain joins TRBV5-4 and TRBJ2-3, with D maybe TRBD1 (5 bases). This CDR3 comprises 14 residues. V was shortened by 0 bases and J by 4 bases, with 9 bases between the two germline ends. CDR1 is SGHNT and CDR2 is YYREEE in the germline V gene (reference sequence). The CDR3, as DNA: TGTGCCAGCAGCTTGGGCCTCAGGGCAGATACGCAGTATTTT. It encodes CASSLGLRADTQYF. Using reference TRBV5-4 and TRBJ2-3 for the parts outside the CDR3, the full variable domain is ETGVTQSPTHLIKTRGQQVTLRCSSQSGHNTVSWYQQALGQGPQFIFQYYREEENGRGNFPPRFSGLQFPNYSSELNVNALELDDSALYLCASSLGLRADTQYFGPGTRLTVL.

This clone was recorded only once. The V and J genes are TRBV6-4 and TRBJ2-7; 8 bases map to TRBD2. Germline V gives CDR1 MRHNA, CDR2 SNTAGT. V was pared by 10 bases and J by 0 bases, with 11 bases of the junction left unmatched. This CDR3 has 15 residues. The CDR3 DNA sequence: TGTGCCACCTCAGAACTAGCGGATGACTCCTACGAGCAGTACTTC. As protein: CATSELADDSYEQYF.

The chain carries TRBV11-1 and TRBJ2-1; 7 bases agree with TRBD2. The CDR3 is 17 amino acids. Per the germline V gene, CDR1 is SGHAT and CDR2 is FQDESV (reference sequence). The V and J ends lost 3 bases and 4 bases, in that order; junction bases with no gene match: 12. CDR3 protein: CASSFGFTAGMYNEQFF. The CDR3 DNA sequence: TGTGCCAGCAGCTTTGGGTTCACAGCGGGGATGTACAATGAGCAGTTCTTC.

Concerning this clone: In the same sample, other DNA sequences code for this CDR3. The chain employs TRBV6-5 and TRBJ2-7; 9 bases match TRBD1. CDR1 and CDR2 (germline): MNHEY, SVGAGI. V was pared by 6 bases and J by 1 base, with 4 bases of the junction left unmatched. CDR3 length equals 14 residues. Here the CDR3 reads CASSPGQGSYEQYF. The CDR3 nucleotides read TGTGCCAGCAGCCCGGGACAGGGTTCCTACGAGCAGTACTTC.